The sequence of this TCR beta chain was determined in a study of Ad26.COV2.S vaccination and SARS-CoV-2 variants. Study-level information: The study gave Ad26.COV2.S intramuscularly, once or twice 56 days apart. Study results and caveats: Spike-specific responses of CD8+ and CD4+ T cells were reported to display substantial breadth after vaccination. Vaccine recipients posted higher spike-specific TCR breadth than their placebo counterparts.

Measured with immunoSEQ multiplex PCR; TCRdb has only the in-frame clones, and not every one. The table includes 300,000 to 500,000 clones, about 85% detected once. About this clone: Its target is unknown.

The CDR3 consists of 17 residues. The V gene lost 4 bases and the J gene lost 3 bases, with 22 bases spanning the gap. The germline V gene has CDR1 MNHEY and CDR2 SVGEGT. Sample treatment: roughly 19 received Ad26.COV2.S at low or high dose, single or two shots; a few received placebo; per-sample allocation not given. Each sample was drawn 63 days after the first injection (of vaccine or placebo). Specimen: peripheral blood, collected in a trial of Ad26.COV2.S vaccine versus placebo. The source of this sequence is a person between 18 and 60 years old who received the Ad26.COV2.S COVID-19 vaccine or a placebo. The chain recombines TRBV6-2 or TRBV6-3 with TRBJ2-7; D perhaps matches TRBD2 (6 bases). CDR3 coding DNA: TGTGCCAGCAGTTCCAGAAGCACATTTGGGGGGTACTACGAGCAGTACTTC. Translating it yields CASSSRSTFGGYYEQYF.